One and the same sample provided the 29 T cell receptor beta chains below, sequenced in a study of tissue T cells after allogeneic stem cell transplantation. Time point denoted: mouse harvest day 7 after allogeneic transplant. Tail vein injection delivered 10^7 T-cell-depleted bone marrow cells and 10^6 splenic CD5+ T cells. Assay used: immunoSEQ multiplex PCR; TCRdb lists only in-frame clones, some missing. The data contain around 6,100 clones, around two fifths of them singletons. Sequences were obtained from skin. The receptors stem from a female BALB/c mouse given C57BL/6 T cells with graft-versus-host disease after an allogeneic hematopoietic cell transplant.

Turning to this clone: These gene names are mouse names. The read ends 1 residue before the CDR3 terminus; that terminus is restored from the germline J gene. This chain connects TRBV16 to TRBJ2-3; D is unresolved. The germline V gene encodes CDR1 SGHSA and CDR2 FRNQAP. This CDR3 spans 14 amino acids. The V gene lost 5 bases and the J gene lost 0 bases, with 9 bases spanning the gap. CDR3 protein: CASSRESSAETLYF. The CDR3 DNA, read in part, is TGTGCAAGCAGCCGGGAGTCTAGTGCAGAAACGCTGTAT.

On this clone itself: The listed genes are named as in mouse. The DNA ends 1 residue before the CDR3 does, and the rest of the CDR3 is filled in from the germline J gene. The rearrangement links TRBV16 to TRBJ2-5; 8 bases map to TRBD2. CDR1 and CDR2 (germline): SGHSA, FRNQAP. The V gene end was trimmed by 3 bases and the J gene end by 3 bases; junction bases not matched to a gene: 2. This CDR3 comprises 14 residues. CDR3 region: CASSFRLGQDTQYF. CDR3 DNA (partial): TGTGCAAGCAGCTTTAGACTGGGGCAAGACACCCAGTAC.

This clone is medium-sized in the sample. Here the gene names and germline are mouse. The sequenced fragment ends 1 residue before the CDR3 boundary, so the rest is inferred from the germline J gene. V usage is TRBV14 and J usage is TRBJ1-4; perhaps TRBD1 as D (5 bases). CDR3 length: 12 residues. Per germline, CDR1 SGHDT and CDR2 FRDEAV. The ends were cut back, 4 bases at V and 4 bases at J, with 5 bases in the middle. The CDR3: CASSDSNERLFF. Partial CDR3 DNA: TGTGCCAGCAGTGACAGCAACGAAAGATTATTT.

About this clone itself: The genes and germline here are from mouse. The CDR3 end falls 1 residue outside the read, so it is completed with the germline J gene. The chain uses TRBV13-3 and TRBJ2-1, with TRBD2 matching 10 bases. Germline trimming cut 7 bases from V and 7 bases from J; bases unmatched to any gene: 5. The CDR3 spans 13 residues. CDR1 NNHDY and CDR2 SYVADS come from the germline V gene. CDR3 region: CASPYWGGAEQFF. The part of the CDR3 DNA that was read is TGTGCCAGCCCCTACTGGGGGGGAGCTGAGCAGTTC.

On this clone: Gene names and germline refer to mouse. The read gets to within 1 residue of the CDR3 end, and the germline J gene fills in the rest. The rearrangement joins TRBV19 to TRBJ2-4; D gene uncertain. This CDR3 has 13 residues. V lost 2 bases, J lost 0 bases, and 4 bases lay in between. Germline V gene sequence: CDR1 FNHDT, CDR2 SITEND (reference sequence). The DNA read from the CDR3 is TGTGCCAGCAGTATCACTAGTCAAAACACCTTGTAC. Translating it yields CASSITSQNTLY. The entire CDR3 is CASSITSQNTLYF.

This clone occurred a few times. Gene names and germline match the mouse. The read falls 1 residue short of the CDR3 end, and the missing part is taken from the germline J gene. This rearrangement joins TRBV13-2 to TRBJ2-3; no clear D. Deletions cut 1 base from V and 5 bases from J, with 8 bases between. The CDR3 has 13 residues. The V gene's germline CDR1 is NNHNN and CDR2 SYGAGS (reference sequence). The DNA read from the CDR3 is TGTGCCAGCGGTGATACCATACTAGAAACGCTGTAT. As protein: CASGDTILETLY. The full CDR3 reads CASGDTILETLYF.

With respect to this clone: The gene symbols are mouse symbols. The CDR3 end lies 1 residue beyond the end of the read and is filled in from the germline J gene. J is TRBJ2-5 and V is TRBV12-1; D is uncertain. The germline CDR1 and CDR2 sequences are SGHSN and HYEKVE. The length of the CDR3 is 13 residues. Trimming removed 2 bases from V and 0 bases from J, with 5 bases in between. CDR3 DNA, as far as it was read: TGTGCCAGCTCTCATCAAAACCAAGACACCCAGTAC. It codes for CASSHQNQDTQY. The full-length CDR3 reads as CASSHQNQDTQYF.

For this clone: Gene names and germline match the mouse. The CDR3 protein is CASSLTGRNSPLYF. The CDR3 bases that were read are TGTGCCAGCAGTCTGACAGGGCGTAATTCGCCCCTCTAC. The J gene is TRBJ1-6, the V gene TRBV26, with D tentatively TRBD1 (6 bases). The CDR3 goes on 1 residue after the read ends, and that part is filled in from the germline J gene. TRBJ1-6 is assigned to the ORF class and has an uncertain function. This CDR3 is built from 14 residues. Per the germline V gene, CDR1 is KGHPV and CDR2 is FQNQEV (reference sequence). V lost 2 bases and J lost 6, with 8 bases in between.

This clone was seen only a few times. The genes and germline here are from mouse. The CDR3 extends 1 residue past the end of the read, so its final part is completed from the germline J gene. The chain joins TRBV3 to TRBJ2-7; 14 bases agree with TRBD2. Germline V gives CDR1 SNHLY, CDR2 FYNGKV (reference sequence). The CDR3 runs to 16 residues. V shed 4 bases, J shed 7 bases, and the junction held 9 bases outside the gene matches. The CDR3 is CASSSSGTGGAREQYF. The CDR3 DNA, read in part, is TGTGCCAGCAGCTCCTCCGGGACTGGGGGGGCGCGAGAACAGTAC.

On this clone itself: The listed genes are named as in mouse. Read sequence stops 1 residue before the CDR3 end, and the germline J gene provides the missing end. This sample also contains other DNA sequences that code for the same CDR3. The chain links TRBV26 to TRBJ2-2; 8 positions match TRBD1. The CDR3 spans 15 residues. Germline loops: CDR1 KGHPV, CDR2 FQNQEV (reference sequence). Trimming took 0 bases from V and 5 from J; bases not matched to a gene: 2. The part of the CDR3 DNA that was read is TGTGCCAGCAGTCTGTCAACAGGGGGGACCGGGCAGCTCTAC. Translated, it gives CASSLSTGGTGQLY. The entire CDR3 reads CASSLSTGGTGQLYF.

This clone has only a few counts. The genes and germline here are from mouse. Read coverage stops 1 residue before the CDR3 terminus; the germline J gene supplies the remainder. The chain uses TRBV3 and TRBJ1-2; D uncertain. V lost 7 bases to trimming and J lost 1 base, with 10 bases between them. The CDR3 consists of 13 residues. Germline V CDR1 and CDR2: SNHLY, FYNGKV (reference sequence). The sequenced CDR3 bases are TGTGCCAGCAACCCTACACGAAACTCCGACTACACC. Translating gives CASNPTRNSDYT. The CDR3 in its entirety is CASNPTRNSDYTF.

On this clone: Genes and germline are mouse. The CDR3 end lies 1 residue beyond the end of the read and is filled in from the germline J gene. This CDR3 is also generated by other DNA sequences in the sample. The chain uses TRBV23 and TRBJ1-3. The CDR3 has 13 residues. Germline V CDR1 and CDR2: KGHTA, FQNQQP. Incomplete CDR3 DNA: TGCTCCAGCAGTCAAAATTCTGGAAATACGCTCTAT. Its protein is CSSSQNSGNTLY. The full CDR3 sequence reads CSSSQNSGNTLYF.

As for this clone: Mouse gene names apply. The read ends 1 residue early relative to the CDR3; the germline J gene fills the gap. Other DNA sequences in the sample encode the same CDR3. The chain uses TRBV3 and TRBJ2-4; D is undetermined. The CDR3 totals 13 residues. Trimming shortened V by 0 bases and J by 0 bases, and 1 base separated the two germline ends. Germline CDR1 reads SNHLY; CDR2 reads FYNGKV (reference sequence). The CDR3 DNA, read in part, is TGTGCCAGCAGCTTAGCTAGTCAAAACACCTTGTAC. Translating gives CASSLASQNTLY. The whole CDR3 protein reads CASSLASQNTLYF. Complete variable domain (other parts from reference TRBV3 and TRBJ2-4): GPKVLQIPSHQIIDMGQMVTLNCDPVSNHLYFYWYKQILGQQMEFLVNFYNGKVMEKSKLFKDQFSVERPDGSYFTLKIQPTALEDSAVYFCASSLASQNTLYFGAGTRLSVL.

In the case of this clone: Mouse gene names and germline throughout. CDR3 DNA (partial): TGTGCCAGCAGTCTCGGCAGGGGGACAAACTCCGACTACACC. It specifies CASSLGRGTNSDYT. The complete CDR3 sequence is CASSLGRGTNSDYTF. The gene calls are TRBV24 and TRBJ1-2, with TRBD1 matching over 7 bases. The read is 1 residue too short to cover the CDR3 end, so that end is filled in from the germline J gene. Trimming cost V 3 bases and J 0 bases; bases outside gene matches: 4. The CDR3 loop spans 15 amino acids. Per the germline V gene, CDR1 is KGHTA and CDR2 is FRNEEI.

In the case of this clone: The genes are named according to mouse. The read falls 1 residue short of the CDR3 end, and the missing part is taken from the germline J gene. The gene calls are TRBV26 and TRBJ2-4, with a weak D call TRBD1 (5 bases). Germline V gene data show CDR1 as KGHPV and CDR2 as FQNQEV (reference sequence). The germline V and J ends were trimmed by 4 bases and 0 bases, with 8 bases remaining between them. CDR3 length: 14 residues. The covered CDR3 bases are TGTGCCAGCAGTCGACAGAAAAGTCAAAACACCTTGTAC. It specifies CASSRQKSQNTLY. The full CDR3 sequence reads CASSRQKSQNTLYF. The entire variable domain, with the rest obtained from reference TRBV26 and TRBJ2-4, is as follows: NSKVIQTPRYLVKGQGQKAKMRCIPEKGHPVVFWYQQNKNNEFKFLINFQNQEVLQQIDMTEKRFSAECPSNSPCSLEIQSSEAGDSALYLCASSRQKSQNTLYFGAGTRLSVL.

In the case of this clone: Each gene name is a mouse one. The CDR3 end is not reached by the read, which stops 1 residue before it; the germline J gene fills it in. The chain combines TRBV20 with TRBJ1-2; D remains unclear. This CDR3 comprises 13 residues. Trimming stripped 0 bases from V and 0 bases from J, with 5 bases between. CDR1 GFQATS and CDR2 STVNSAI come from the germline V gene. CDR3 DNA, as far as it was read: TGTGGTGCTAGGGAGGCAACAAACTCCGACTACACC. Protein sequence: CGAREATNSDYT. The whole CDR3 region reads CGAREATNSDYTF.

This clone was found a few times. The genes and germline here are from mouse. The read halts 1 residue ahead of the CDR3 end, with the missing end drawn from the germline J gene. In the same sample, other DNA sequences code for this CDR3. This chain links TRBV26 with TRBJ2-5; 10 bases are shared with TRBD1. Per the germline V gene, CDR1 is KGHPV and CDR2 is FQNQEV (reference sequence). The ends lost 6 bases at V and 6 bases at J; junction bases unmatched: 6. The CDR3 totals 14 residues. The CDR3 loop is CASSLGQGRDTQYF. The CDR3 bases that were read are TGTGCCAGCAGCCTGGGACAGGGGCGGGACACCCAGTAC.

In its sample, this clone ranks as medium-sized. Gene names refer to mouse genes. Read data end 1 residue before the CDR3 end; the end is taken from the germline J gene. The rearrangement uses TRBV2 and TRBJ2-3; 13 bases fit TRBD2. V trimming: 4 bases; J trimming: 3 bases; junction bases outside the gene matches: 1. CDR1 is LGHNA, CDR2 YSYQKL, per germline. CDR3 length equals 15 residues. The CDR3 sequence: CASSPDWGGAETLYF. The DNA read from the CDR3 is TGTGCCAGCAGCCCGGACTGGGGGGGCGCAGAAACGCTGTAT.

This clone was found a few times. Here the gene names and germline are mouse. The read terminates 1 residue before the CDR3 end, so the remaining end is supplied by the germline J gene. The chain has TRBV26 and TRBJ2-1; 9 bases match TRBD1. Germline CDR1 reads KGHPV; CDR2 reads FQNQEV (reference sequence). The CDR3 consists of 14 residues. J lost 7 bases, V lost 2 bases, and 3 bases had no gene match. CDR3 in amino acids: CASSLGTGRAEQFF. The part of the CDR3 DNA that was read is TGTGCCAGCAGTCTGGGGACAGGGCGGGCTGAGCAGTTC.

For this clone: Gene names are mouse gene names. The CDR3 extends 1 residue past the end of the read, so its final part is completed from the germline J gene. The chain couples TRBV31 to TRBJ1-5; D remains unclear. This CDR3 has 13 residues. V was trimmed by 3 bases and J by 0 bases, leaving 6 bases between them. CDR1 is GKSSPN and CDR2 is SITVG in the germline V gene. CDR3 in amino acids: CAWRGINNQAPLF. The sequenced CDR3 bases are TGTGCCTGGAGAGGGATTAACAACCAGGCTCCGCTT.

A word on this clone: These gene names are mouse names. The CDR3 end lies 1 residue beyond the end of the read and is filled in from the germline J gene. The chain carries TRBV16 and TRBJ2-7, with D maybe TRBD1 (6 bases). V was trimmed by 4 bases and J by 0 bases, leaving 7 bases between them. Germline values: CDR1 SGHSA, CDR2 FRNQAP. The length of the CDR3 is 13 residues. The CDR3 loop reads CASSWDISYEQYF. The CDR3 DNA, read in part, is TGTGCAAGCAGCTGGGACATCTCCTATGAACAGTAC.

On this clone itself: All gene names here are mouse names. The read ends 1 residue before the CDR3 terminus; that terminus is restored from the germline J gene. The chain combines TRBV26 with TRBJ1-6; 11 nucleotides agree with TRBD1. TRBJ1-6 is recorded as an ORF, its role being uncertain. CDR3 size: 16 residues. The V gene end was trimmed by 4 bases and the J gene end by 1 base; junction bases not matched to a gene: 0. Germline CDR1 KGHPV, CDR2 FQNQEV (reference sequence). The CDR3 is CASSRDRGSYNSPLYF. Partial CDR3 DNA: TGTGCCAGCAGTCGGGACAGGGGGTCCTATAATTCGCCCCTCTAC.

In the case of this clone: Mouse gene names and germline throughout. With the read ending 1 residue before the CDR3 end, the germline J gene is used to fill in that end. V is TRBV26 and J is TRBJ2-7; TRBD2 aligns across 11 bases. Germline assignment: CDR1 KGHPV and CDR2 FQNQEV (reference sequence). The CDR3 sequence is 14 residues long. Trimming removed 3 bases from V and 4 bases from J; junction bases left unmatched: 2. The CDR3 DNA, read in part, is TGTGCCAGCAGTCTTGGACTGGGGGGTTATGAACAGTAC. It translates to CASSLGLGGYEQY. In full, the CDR3 reads CASSLGLGGYEQYF. Complete variable domain (other parts from reference TRBV26 and TRBJ2-7): NSKVIQTPRYLVKGQGQKAKMRCIPEKGHPVVFWYQQNKNNEFKFLINFQNQEVLQQIDMTEKRFSAECPSNSPCSLEIQSSEAGDSALYLCASSLGLGGYEQYFGPGTRLTVL.

As regards this clone: Mouse names are used for the genes. The CDR3 goes on 1 residue after the read ends, and that part is filled in from the germline J gene. This chain links TRBV26 with TRBJ2-5, with 11 bases fitting TRBD2. Trimming at V came to 5 bases and at J to 2 bases, leaving 0 bases not matched to a gene. The CDR3 runs 14 residues. Germline CDR1 and CDR2: KGHPV and FQNQEV (reference sequence). This CDR3 is CASSGLGGQDTQYF. Incomplete CDR3 DNA: TGTGCCAGCAGTGGACTGGGGGGCCAAGACACCCAGTAC.

Worth noting for this clone: Mouse germline and gene names are used. The observed sequence ends 1 residue before the CDR3 terminus, with the missing tail filled in from the germline J gene. V and J are TRBV23 and TRBJ1-4; the D call of TRBD1 is as the table states it, not checked on the DNA. The CDR3 has 14 amino acids. The germline CDR1 and CDR2 sequences are KGHTA and FQNQQP. The CDR3 is CSSSQSGGSERLFF. The part of the CDR3 DNA that was read is TGCTCCAGCAGTCAATCAGGGGGAAGCGAAAGATTATTT.

Regarding this clone: Gene and germline names: mouse. The read terminates 1 residue ahead of where the CDR3 ends, so the germline J gene completes it. The V and J genes are TRBV16 and TRBJ2-4, with a tentative D call TRBD2 (5 bases). V shed 5 bases and J shed 1 base, with 10 bases lying between them. The CDR3 length is 14 residues. Germline lookup yields CDR1 SGHSA and CDR2 FRNQAP. The CDR3 is CASSRTLGQNTLYF. The covered CDR3 bases are TGTGCAAGCAGCCGGACTCTGGGTCAAAACACCTTGTAC.

As to this clone: Mouse names are used for the genes. The read finishes 1 residue shy of the CDR3 end, and the germline J gene is used to complete it. This chain connects TRBV12-2 to TRBJ2-5; D not resolved. The CDR3 totals 14 residues. The V end was cut by 0 bases, the J end by 0 bases, with 6 bases between. Germline values: CDR1 SGHLS, CDR2 HYDKME. The CDR3 protein is CASSLDVNQDTQYF. The covered CDR3 bases are TGTGCCAGCTCTCTCGATGTTAACCAAGACACCCAGTAC.

About this clone itself: Germline and genes: mouse. The read halts 1 residue ahead of the CDR3 end, with the missing end drawn from the germline J gene. The chain carries TRBV4 and TRBJ1-6, with D possibly being TRBD1 (5 bases). TRBJ1-6 is given ORF status, its function remaining uncertain. Per the germline V gene, CDR1 is LGHDT and CDR2 is YNNKQL (reference sequence). Trimming stripped 5 bases from V and 8 bases from J, with 7 bases between. The CDR3 is 12 amino acids. CDR3 DNA, as far as it was read: TGTGCCAGCAGCCCGACAGATTCGCCCCTCTAC. Its protein is CASSPTDSPLY. The full CDR3 protein reads CASSPTDSPLYF.

As concerns this clone: The genes and germline here are from mouse. The read falls 1 residue short of the CDR3 end, and the missing part is taken from the germline J gene. The chain combines TRBV4 with TRBJ1-5, with D possibly TRBD1 on 6 matching bases. The CDR3 covers 15 residues. Germline lookup yields CDR1 LGHDT and CDR2 YNNKQL (reference sequence). Trimming took off 4 bases at V and 0 bases at J, with 10 bases between the two ends. CDR3 DNA (partial): TGTGCCAGCAGCTTACAGGGATATAACAACCAGGCTCCGCTT. It is translated as CASSLQGYNNQAPL. The whole CDR3 protein reads CASSLQGYNNQAPLF.